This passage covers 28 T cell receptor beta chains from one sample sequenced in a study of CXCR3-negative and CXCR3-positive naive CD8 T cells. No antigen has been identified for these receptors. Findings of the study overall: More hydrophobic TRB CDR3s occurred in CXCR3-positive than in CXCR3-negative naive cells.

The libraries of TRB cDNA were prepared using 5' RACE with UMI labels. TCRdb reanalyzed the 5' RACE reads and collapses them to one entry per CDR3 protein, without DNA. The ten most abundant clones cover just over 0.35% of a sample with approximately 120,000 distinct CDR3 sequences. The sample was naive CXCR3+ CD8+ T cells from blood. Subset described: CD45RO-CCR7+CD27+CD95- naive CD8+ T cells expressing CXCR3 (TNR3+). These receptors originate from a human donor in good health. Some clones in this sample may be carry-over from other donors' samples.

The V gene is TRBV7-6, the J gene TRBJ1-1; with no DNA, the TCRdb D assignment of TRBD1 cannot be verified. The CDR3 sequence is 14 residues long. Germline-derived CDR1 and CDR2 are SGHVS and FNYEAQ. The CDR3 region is CASSLDGSGVEAFF.

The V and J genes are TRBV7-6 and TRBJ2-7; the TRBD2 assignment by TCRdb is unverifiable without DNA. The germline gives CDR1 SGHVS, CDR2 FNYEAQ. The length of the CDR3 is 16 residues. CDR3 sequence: CASSPTSGTPSYEQYF.

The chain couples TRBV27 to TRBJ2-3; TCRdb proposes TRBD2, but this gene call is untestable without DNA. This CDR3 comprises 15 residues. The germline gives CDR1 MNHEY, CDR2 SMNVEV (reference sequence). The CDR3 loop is CASTWGSGSSDTQYF.

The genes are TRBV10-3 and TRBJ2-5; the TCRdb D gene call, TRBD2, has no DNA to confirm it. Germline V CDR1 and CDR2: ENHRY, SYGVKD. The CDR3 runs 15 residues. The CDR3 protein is CAIRGKLAGPETQYF.

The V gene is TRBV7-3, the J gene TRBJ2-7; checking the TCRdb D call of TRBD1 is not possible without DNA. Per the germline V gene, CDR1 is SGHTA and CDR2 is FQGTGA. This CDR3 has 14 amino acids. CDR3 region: CASSPDGLPGEQYF. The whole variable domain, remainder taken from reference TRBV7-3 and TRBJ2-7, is GAGVSQTPSNKVTEKGKYVELRCDPISGHTALYWYRQSLGQGPEFLIYFQGTGAADDSGLPNDRFFAVRPEGSVSTLKIQRTERGDSAVYLCASSPDGLPGEQYFGPGTRLTVT.

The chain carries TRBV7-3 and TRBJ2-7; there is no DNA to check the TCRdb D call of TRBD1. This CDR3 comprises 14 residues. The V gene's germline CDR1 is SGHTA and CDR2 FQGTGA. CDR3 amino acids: CASSPTGAAYEQYF.

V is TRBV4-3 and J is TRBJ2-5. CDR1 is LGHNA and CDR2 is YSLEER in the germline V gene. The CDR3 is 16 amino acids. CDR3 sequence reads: CASSPDDGEKQETQYF.

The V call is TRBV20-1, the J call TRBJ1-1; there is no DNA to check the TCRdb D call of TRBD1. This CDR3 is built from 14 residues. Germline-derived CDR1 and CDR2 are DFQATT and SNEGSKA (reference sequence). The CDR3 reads CSARTMRGDTEAFF.

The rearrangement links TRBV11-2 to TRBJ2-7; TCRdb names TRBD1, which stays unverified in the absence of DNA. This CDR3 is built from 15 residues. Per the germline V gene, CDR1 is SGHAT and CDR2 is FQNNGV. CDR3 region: CASSLPRQGPYEQYF.

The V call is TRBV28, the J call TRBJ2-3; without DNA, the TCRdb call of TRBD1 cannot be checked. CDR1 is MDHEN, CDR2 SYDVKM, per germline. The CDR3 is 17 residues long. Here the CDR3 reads CASSRYRGVSGTDTQYF.

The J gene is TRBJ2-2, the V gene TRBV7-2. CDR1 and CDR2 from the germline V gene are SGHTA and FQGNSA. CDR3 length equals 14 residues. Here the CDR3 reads CASSLIGDPGELFF.

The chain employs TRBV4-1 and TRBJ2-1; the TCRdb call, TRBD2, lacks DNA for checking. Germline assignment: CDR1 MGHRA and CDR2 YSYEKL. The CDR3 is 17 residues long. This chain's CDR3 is CASSPRGSGSSYNEQFF.

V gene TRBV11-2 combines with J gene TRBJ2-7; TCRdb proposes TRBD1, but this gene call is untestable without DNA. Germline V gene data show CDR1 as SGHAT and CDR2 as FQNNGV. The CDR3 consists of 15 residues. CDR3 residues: CASSTTGGHVYEQYF.

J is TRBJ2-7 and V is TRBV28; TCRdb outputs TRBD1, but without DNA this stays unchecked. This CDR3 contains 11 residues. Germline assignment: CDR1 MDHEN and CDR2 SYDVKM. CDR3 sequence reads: CASAWGDEQYF. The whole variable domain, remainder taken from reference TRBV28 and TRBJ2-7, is DVKVTQSSRYLVKRTGEKVFLECVQDMDHENMFWYRQDPGLGLRLIYFSYDVKMKEKGDIPEGYSVSREKKERFSLILESASTNQTSMYLCASAWGDEQYFGPGTRLTVT.

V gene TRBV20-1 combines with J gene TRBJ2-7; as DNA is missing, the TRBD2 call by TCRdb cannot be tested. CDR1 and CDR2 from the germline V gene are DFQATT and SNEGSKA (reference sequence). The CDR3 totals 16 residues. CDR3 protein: CSALPTSGELSYEQYF.

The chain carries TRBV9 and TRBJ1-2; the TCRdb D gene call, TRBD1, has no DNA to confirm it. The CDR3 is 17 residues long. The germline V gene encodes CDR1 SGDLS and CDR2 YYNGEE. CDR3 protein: CASSVGQGAPWVGGYTF.

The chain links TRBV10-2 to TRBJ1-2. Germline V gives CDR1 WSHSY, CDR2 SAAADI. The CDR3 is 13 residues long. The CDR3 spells CASSDRTNYGYTF.

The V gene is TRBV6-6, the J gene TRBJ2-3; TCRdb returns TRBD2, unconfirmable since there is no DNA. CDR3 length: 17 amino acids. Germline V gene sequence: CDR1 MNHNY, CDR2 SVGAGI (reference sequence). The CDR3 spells CASSYFPANTSPDTQYF.

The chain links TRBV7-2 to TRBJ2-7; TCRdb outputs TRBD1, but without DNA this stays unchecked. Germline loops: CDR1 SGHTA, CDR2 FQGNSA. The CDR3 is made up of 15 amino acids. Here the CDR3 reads CASSLVQQGGYEQYF. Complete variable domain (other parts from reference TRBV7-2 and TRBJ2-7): GAGVSQSPSNKVTEKGKDVELRCDPISGHTALYWYRQSLGQGLEFLIYFQGNSAPDKSGLPSDRFSAERTGGSVSTLTIQRTQQEDSAVYLCASSLVQQGGYEQYFGPGTRLTVT.

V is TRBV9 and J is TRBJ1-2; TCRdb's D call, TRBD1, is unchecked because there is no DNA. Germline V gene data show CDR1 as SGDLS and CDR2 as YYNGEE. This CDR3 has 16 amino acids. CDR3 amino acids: CASSADRDVMGDGYTF.

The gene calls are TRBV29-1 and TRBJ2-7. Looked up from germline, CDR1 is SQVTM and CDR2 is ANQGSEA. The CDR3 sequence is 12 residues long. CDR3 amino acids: CSLKGWCYEQYF.

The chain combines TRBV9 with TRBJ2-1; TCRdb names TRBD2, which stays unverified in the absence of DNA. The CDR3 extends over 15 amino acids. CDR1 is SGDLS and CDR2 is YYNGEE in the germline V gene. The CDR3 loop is CASSRQLAGAGEQFF.

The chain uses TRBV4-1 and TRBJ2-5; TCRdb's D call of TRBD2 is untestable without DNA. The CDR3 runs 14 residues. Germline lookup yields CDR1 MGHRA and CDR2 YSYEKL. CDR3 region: CASSPRSGGKTQYF.

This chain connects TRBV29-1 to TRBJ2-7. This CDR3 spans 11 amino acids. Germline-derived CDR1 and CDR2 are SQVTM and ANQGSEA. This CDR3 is CSVVVSYEQYF.

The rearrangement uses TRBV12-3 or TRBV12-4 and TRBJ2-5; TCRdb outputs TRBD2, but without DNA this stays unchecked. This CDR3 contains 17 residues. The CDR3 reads CASSGTVLIAGQETQYF.

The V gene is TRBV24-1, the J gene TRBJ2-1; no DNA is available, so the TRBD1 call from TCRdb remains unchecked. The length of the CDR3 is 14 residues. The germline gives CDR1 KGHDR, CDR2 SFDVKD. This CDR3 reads CATSDRPGGNEQFF.

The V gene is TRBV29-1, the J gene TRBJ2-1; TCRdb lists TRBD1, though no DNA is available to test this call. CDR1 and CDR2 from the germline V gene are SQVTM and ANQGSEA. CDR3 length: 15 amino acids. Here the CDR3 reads CSVEDPGGSYNEQFF.

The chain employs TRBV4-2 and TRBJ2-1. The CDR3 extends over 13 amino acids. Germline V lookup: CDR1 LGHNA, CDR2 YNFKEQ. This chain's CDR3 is CASSQDFGHEQFF.